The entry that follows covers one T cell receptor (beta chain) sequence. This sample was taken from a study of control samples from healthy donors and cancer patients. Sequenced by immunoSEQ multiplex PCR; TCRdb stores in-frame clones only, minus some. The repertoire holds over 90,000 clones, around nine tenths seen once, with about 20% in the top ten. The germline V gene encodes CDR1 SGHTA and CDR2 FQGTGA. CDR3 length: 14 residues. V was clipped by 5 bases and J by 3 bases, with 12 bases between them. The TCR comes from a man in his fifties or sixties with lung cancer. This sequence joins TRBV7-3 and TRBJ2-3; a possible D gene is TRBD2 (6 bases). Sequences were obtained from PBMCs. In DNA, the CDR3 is TGTGCCAGCAGCCCCGGACTACAAACAGATACGCAGTATTTT. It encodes CASSPGLQTDTQYF. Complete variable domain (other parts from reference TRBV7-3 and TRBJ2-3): GAGVSQTPSNKVTEKGKYVELRCDPISGHTALYWYRQSLGQGPEFLIYFQGTGAADDSGLPNDRFFAVRPEGSVSTLKIQRTERGDSAVYLCASSPGLQTDTQYFGPGTRLTVL.